The 8 T cell receptor beta chains in this list originate from one sample, sequenced in a study of shared clonotypes between healthy human individuals. The data were produced by immunoSEQ multiplex PCR, yet TCRdb's version contains in-frame clones alone and is incomplete. Of 900,000 to 1,200,000 clones listed, about 80% are singletons. The sample consisted of memory CD4+ T cells from PBMCs. As for subset: CD45RA-negative fraction. These receptors originate from a young man in good health. Some clones in this sample may be carry-over from other donors' samples.

This CDR3 is CASSLRQGRGGQPQHF. The CDR3 nucleotides are TGTGCCAGCAGTTTACGACAGGGACGAGGAGGACAGCCCCAGCATTTT. V gene TRBV28 combines with J gene TRBJ1-5, with 7 bases fitting TRBD1. V lost 2 bases and J lost 7; bases outside the gene matches: 11. The CDR3 spans 16 residues. Per germline, CDR1 MDHEN and CDR2 SYDVKM.

The chain combines TRBV6-6 with TRBJ2-1; D is uncertain. The CDR3 has 15 amino acids. Trimming shortened V by 8 bases and J by 0 bases, and 14 bases separated the two germline ends. Germline assignment: CDR1 MNHNY and CDR2 SVGAGI (reference sequence). The CDR3 DNA follows: TGTGCCAGCCTCCGGACCGGCAGCTCCTACAATGAGCAGTTCTTC. Its translation: CASLRTGSSYNEQFF.

The chain recombines TRBV7-3 with TRBJ2-1; TRBD2 agrees at 7 bases. This CDR3 comprises 16 residues. After removal of 0 bases from V and 7 bases from J, the junction contained 9 bases not matched to a gene. The germline V gene has CDR1 SGHTA and CDR2 FQGTGA. CDR3 DNA: TGTGCCAGCAGCTTAACTCGGGCTAGCGGAGGTAATGAGCAGTTCTTC. It yields the protein CASSLTRASGGNEQFF.

V is TRBV19 and J is TRBJ2-1; either TRBD1 or TRBD2 may fit D (5 bases each). In germline, CDR1 is LNHDA, CDR2 SQIVND (reference sequence). V was trimmed by 3 bases and J by 0 bases, leaving 6 bases between them. The CDR3 has 14 amino acids. CDR3 in DNA: TGTGCCAGTAGTATGGGGGTCTCCTACAATGAGCAGTTCTTC. Translating it yields CASSMGVSYNEQFF. Variable domain in full (rest from reference TRBV19 and TRBJ2-1): DGGITQSPKYLFRKEGQNVTLSCEQNLNHDAMYWYRQDPGQGLRLIYYSQIVNDFQKGDIAEGYSVSREKKESFPLTVTSAQKNPTAFYLCASSMGVSYNEQFFGPGTRLTVL.

The rearrangement links TRBV9 to TRBJ2-3, with D unclear. V was pared by 4 bases and J by 2 bases, with 8 bases between. Looked up from germline, CDR1 is SGDLS and CDR2 is YYNGEE. The CDR3 loop spans 13 amino acids. CDR3 in amino acids: CASSIGNTDTQYF. The CDR3 nucleotides are TGTGCCAGCAGCATAGGAAACACAGATACGCAGTATTTT.

This chain joins TRBV28 and TRBJ2-5, with no clear D. This CDR3 has 14 residues. Between the trimmed V and J ends, which lost 3 bases and 4 bases, there was a span of 12 bases. Germline assignment: CDR1 MDHEN and CDR2 SYDVKM. CDR3 loop: CASSFGPGVETQYF. The CDR3 region has the DNA TGTGCCAGCAGTTTCGGACCGGGCGTAGAGACCCAGTACTTC.

The chain combines TRBV7-2 with TRBJ1-1; D ambiguous. Trimming pared 6 bases from V and 2 bases from J, leaving 10 bases between. CDR3 length equals 13 residues. Germline V gene lookup returns CDR1 SGHTA and CDR2 FQGNSA. The CDR3 sequence is CASRNQPNTEAFF. CDR3 bases: TGTGCCAGCAGAAACCAACCCAACACTGAAGCTTTCTTT.

This clone has a single count. The chain employs TRBV7-7 and TRBJ2-3; D may be TRBD1 (6 bases). The germline V and J ends were trimmed by 5 bases and 2 bases, with 11 bases remaining between them. The CDR3 loop spans 14 amino acids. The germline V gene has CDR1 SSHAT and CDR2 FNYEAQ (reference sequence). The CDR3 spells CASSRGQNTDTQYF. In DNA, the CDR3 is TGTGCCAGCAGCAGGGGACAAAACACAGATACGCAGTATTTT. The complete variable domain, with remaining parts taken from reference TRBV7-7 and TRBJ2-3, reads GAGVSQSPRYKVTKRGQDVTLRCDPISSHATLYWYQQALGQGPEFLTYFNYEAQPDKSGLPSDRFSAERPEGSISTLTIQRTEQRDSAMYRCASSRGQNTDTQYFGPGTRLTVL.